This T cell receptor beta chain was sequenced for a study of spatial heterogeneity in lung cancer (dated by TCRdb to the late 2010s). For the wider study: Beta-chain transcripts were consistently detected in greater numbers than alpha-chain transcripts, which likely reflects a higher abundance of beta-chain transcripts. In the raw uncorrected reads, each unique combination of TCR and UMI appeared on average more than ten times. The study quantitatively compared TCR alpha and beta repertoires across multiple tumor regions, matched nontumor lung and blood in non-small cell lung cancer. Nonsynonymous mutation counts, determined by whole-exome sequencing of tumor tissue, were related to features of the TCR repertoire. Both alpha and beta chains were TCR-sequenced in hundreds of tumor regions, fewer than 80 matched nontumor lung samples and some 50 PBMC samples obtained at surgery. Paper-wide results and their limitations: Confirming at a functional level the hypothesis that regional TCRs recognize regional mutations was considered to require additional single-cell paired TCR alpha and beta sequencing.

The time point label of this sample denotes: sample taken at primary tumor resection. Donors were around 69 patients with early-stage, untreated non-small cell lung cancer from the lung TRACERx cohort. Whole RNA extracted from tumor and nontumor lung tissue, or from cryopreserved PBMC samples, was used for TCR sequencing without cell sorting. Patients were selected for TCR sequencing only if sufficient RNA was available from at least two tumor regions. Before being selected, tumor and adjacent nontumor lung specimens were reviewed by a lung pathologist. The library was generated by 5' RACE. The instrument was a NextSeq 500. The TCR library protocol attached a unique molecular identifier to each TCR cDNA molecule to allow correction of PCR and sequencing errors. The original methods were these. Decombinator tools were used for TCR identification, UMI-based error correction and CDR3 extraction. Expanded TCRs were defined as those above a frequency of 2 per 1,000, corresponding to the top 1% of the tumor frequency distribution. Renyi diversity was computed with the R vegan package after each repertoire had been subsampled 100 times to 5,000 TCRs. CDR3 similarity networks were constructed using string-kernel similarity of amino acid triplets, with links drawn between CDR3s whose pairwise similarity was above 0.82. TCRdb reworked the public reads: Q25 trimming with fastp, MiXCR clone assembly, productive beta chains retained. Each CDR3 protein appears once, grouped with its most common genes and DNA. For this entry, the V and J calls and clone size follow TCRdb and not the study's own pipeline. The sample includes approximately 7,700 distinct CDR3 sequences, with approximately 9.8% observed a single time. The top ten clones comprise roughly a quarter of the sample.

This clonotype was seen repeatedly, ten times or more. Its antigen is not yet known. No base-level quality is on record; no much larger clone is a single base apart. The germline V gene specifies SGHRS as CDR1 and YFSETQ as CDR2. V ends up 5 bases short and J 6 bases short, with an unmatched junction base count of 3. The cysteine opens and the phenylalanine closes a CDR3 of 14 amino acids. Of the read, only the CDR3 DNA is kept; its 42 bases are in frame from base 1. The sample consisted of normal lung tissue next to the tumor, taken at surgery. The source of this sequence is a male donor with early-stage non-small cell lung cancer. The chain couples TRBV5-1 to TRBJ2-2; 11 bases in the junction line up with TRBD2. In nucleotides, the sequence is TGCGCCAGCAGACTAGCGGGGGATTCCGGGGAGCTGTTTTTT. The resulting protein is CASRLAGDSGELFF.